This paragraph reports one TCR beta chain. The antigen is not known. The PCR used 60 Vbeta and 13 Jbeta primers. Assay: immunoSEQ multiplex PCR; the TCRdb copy retains only in-frame clones and omits some. The profile shows approximately 110,000 clones, about 73% of them singletons. These data belong to a study of cytomegalovirus exposure and HLA in healthy donors. In germline, CDR1 is LNHDA, CDR2 SQIVND (reference sequence). V lost 1 base to trimming and J lost 8 bases, with 8 bases between them. There are 13 residues in the CDR3. Regarding the study as a whole: Per a later analysis, HLA-associated TCR beta chains showed more clonal expansion than other, equally common TCR beta chains.

The sequenced material came from PBMCs. The chain joins TRBV19 to TRBJ2-2; D unclear. The sequence came from a woman between 45 and 60 years old in good health and CMV-seropositive. The CDR3 DNA reads TGTGCCAGTAGTATAGTTAACAGAGGGGAGCTGTTTTTT. The encoded protein is CASSIVNRGELFF. Complete variable domain (other parts from reference TRBV19 and TRBJ2-2): DGGITQSPKYLFRKEGQNVTLSCEQNLNHDAMYWYRQDPGQGLRLIYYSQIVNDFQKGDIAEGYSVSREKKESFPLTVTSAQKNPTAFYLCASSIVNRGELFFGEGSRLTVL.